A single sample is the source of the 21 T cell receptor beta chains below, sequenced in a study of T cell responses to AZD1222 COVID-19 vaccine. TCRdb's copy holds only in-frame clones and misses some; the assay was immunoSEQ multiplex PCR. The repertoire holds roughly 150,000 clones, with over 90% as singletons. Material: peripheral blood, obtained on day 0 of AZD1222 vaccination. These receptors all stem from an adult in good health.

J is TRBJ1-2 and V is TRBV7-9; 9 bases align to TRBD1. CDR1 and CDR2 (germline): SEHNR, FQNEAQ (reference sequence). The CDR3 is made up of 15 amino acids. V lost 4 bases to trimming and J lost 5 bases; unmatched junction nucleotides: 8. The CDR3 spells CASSSPGQGGYGYTF. The CDR3, as DNA: TGTGCCAGCAGCTCGCCGGGACAGGGAGGTTATGGCTACACCTTC.

This chain connects TRBV5-1 to TRBJ2-1; possibly TRBD2 for D (5 bases). Per germline, CDR1 SGHRS and CDR2 YFSETQ. Trimming shortened V by 0 bases and J by 14 bases, and 18 bases separated the two germline ends. This CDR3 spans 14 amino acids. The CDR3 DNA is TGCGCCAGCAGCTTGGCGGGTATGGGGAGCCGGGAGTTCTTC. This encodes CASSLAGMGSREFF.

The V call is TRBV24-1, the J call TRBJ2-1, with 9 nucleotides matching TRBD2. The germline V gene encodes CDR1 KGHDR and CDR2 SFDVKD. The CDR3 covers 18 residues. Trimming at V came to 1 base and at J to 4 bases, leaving 10 bases not matched to a gene. CDR3 coding DNA: TGTGCCACCAGTGATTTAGGAAGGCGGGAGGGAGGGTACAATGAGCAGTTCTTC. This gives the protein CATSDLGRREGGYNEQFF.

This chain links TRBV5-4 with TRBJ1-2; 7 bases line up with TRBD1. The CDR3 length is 13 residues. Trimming removed 0 bases from V and 8 bases from J; junction bases left unmatched: 4. The germline V gene encodes CDR1 SGHNT and CDR2 YYREEE (reference sequence). The CDR3 is CASSLDRGGGYTF. The DNA for the CDR3 is TGTGCCAGCAGCTTGGACAGGGGAGGGGGCTACACCTTC.

The rearrangement links TRBV30 to TRBJ1-1; D may be TRBD1 (6 bases). Germline loops: CDR1 GTSNPN, CDR2 SVGIG (reference sequence). V dropped 4 bases and J dropped 3 bases, with 18 bases sitting between them. The CDR3 runs to 15 residues. The CDR3: CAWMHIGGADTEAFF. In DNA form, the CDR3 reads TGTGCCTGGATGCATATCGGGGGCGCGGACACTGAAGCTTTCTTT.

CDR3 residues: CASKLDTTTNEKLFF. The CDR3 nucleotides are TGTGCCAGTAAACTGGACACCACAACTAATGAAAAACTGTTTTTT. The chain recombines TRBV19 with TRBJ1-4; D might be TRBD1 (5 bases). Trimming took off 7 bases at V and 0 bases at J, with 12 bases between the two ends. Germline loops: CDR1 LNHDA, CDR2 SQIVND (reference sequence). The CDR3 extends over 15 amino acids.

The chain links TRBV2 to TRBJ1-6, with 7 bases matching TRBD1. CDR1 is SNHLY, CDR2 FYNNEI, per germline. The CDR3 sequence is 14 residues long. V trimming: 6 bases; J trimming: 8 bases; junction bases outside the gene matches: 7. CDR3 nucleotides: TGTGCCAGCAGCCCGGGACAGTCACATTCACCCCTCCACTTT. It translates to CASSPGQSHSPLHF.

The chain employs TRBV6-5 and TRBJ2-7; D might be TRBD1 (5 bases). From germline, CDR1 is MNHEY and CDR2 SVGAGI. V lost 6 bases, J lost 6 bases, and 12 bases lay in between. CDR3 length: 12 amino acids. The CDR3 here is CASSRVPGEQYF. CDR3 nucleotides: TGTGCCAGCAGCAGGGTCCCAGGCGAGCAGTACTTC.

The V call is TRBV2, the J call TRBJ1-5; maybe TRBD1 (6 bases). V lost 7 bases and J 3 bases, leaving 16 bases between the germline ends. Germline V gene sequence: CDR1 SNHLY, CDR2 FYNNEI. This CDR3 has 15 amino acids. DNA of the CDR3: TGTGCCAGCAACCTAGGGGGGTTGCTCAATCAGCCCCAGCATTTT. Translated: CASNLGGLLNQPQHF.

The J gene is TRBJ2-7, the V gene TRBV7-9, with D tentatively TRBD2 (6 bases). The CDR3 sequence is 14 residues long. Germline V gene sequence: CDR1 SEHNR, CDR2 FQNEAQ (reference sequence). Trimming pared 6 bases from V and 4 bases from J, leaving 16 bases between. The chain's CDR3 is CASRTSGAAYEQYF. Here the CDR3 DNA reads TGTGCCAGCAGGACCTCGGGAGCCGCTTACGAGCAGTACTTC.

V usage is TRBV18 and J usage is TRBJ1-3; D remains unclear. Trimming cost V 6 bases and J 0 bases, with 18 bases left between them. Germline CDR1 is KGHSH and CDR2 is LQKENI. The CDR3 length is 17 residues. The CDR3 coding sequence is TGTGCCAGCTCGAATTTGTACTGGGCTTCCTCTGGAAACACCATATATTTT. Amino acid sequence: CASSNLYWASSGNTIYF. Full variable domain (outside the CDR3, taken from reference TRBV18 and TRBJ1-3): NAGVMQNPRHLVRRRGQEARLRCSPMKGHSHVYWYRQLPEEGLKFMVYLQKENIIDESGMPKERFSAEFPKEGPSILRIQQVVRGDSAAYFCASSNLYWASSGNTIYFGEGSWLTVV.

The chain links TRBV7-2 to TRBJ2-1; TRBD2 matches 8 bases. V dropped 3 bases and J dropped 4; count of bases not matched to a gene: 5. The CDR3 runs 15 residues. Germline V gene lookup returns CDR1 SGHTA and CDR2 FQGNSA. The CDR3, as DNA: TGTGCCAGCAGCTTCCTGAGCGGGAGTTACAATGAGCAGTTCTTC. Amino acid sequence: CASSFLSGSYNEQFF.

This clone was seen a single time. The chain employs TRBV28 and TRBJ1-2; D gene ambiguous. The CDR3 consists of 13 residues. Trimming took 10 bases from V and 2 from J, leaving 14 bases between them. Germline-derived CDR1 and CDR2 are MDHEN and SYDVKM. CDR3 sequence: CATRLWVNYGYTF. CDR3 nucleotides: TGTGCCACCCGGTTATGGGTAAACTATGGCTACACCTTC.

The chain is built from TRBV30 and TRBJ1-5, with 8 nucleotides matching TRBD1. Germline V gene lookup returns CDR1 GTSNPN and CDR2 SVGIG (reference sequence). CDR3 size: 14 residues. V was clipped by 2 bases and J by 4 bases; unmatched bases: 4. This CDR3 reads CAWSPGGPNQPQHF. The CDR3 DNA follows: TGTGCCTGGAGTCCAGGGGGCCCAAATCAGCCCCAGCATTTT. The variable domain in full, with the rest retrieved from reference TRBV30 and TRBJ1-5, is SQTIHQWPATLVQPVGSPLSLECTVEGTSNPNLYWYRQAAGRGLQLLFYSVGIGQISSEVPQNLSASRPQDRQFILSSKKLLLSDSGFYLCAWSPGGPNQPQHFGDGTRLSIL.

The rearrangement links TRBV4-2 to TRBJ1-2; 12 bases line up with TRBD1. J was trimmed by 0 bases and V by 0 bases; bases with no gene match: 8. Per the germline V gene, CDR1 is LGHNA and CDR2 is YNFKEQ. The CDR3 sequence is 19 residues long. The CDR3 is CASSQEPGQGAMTNYGYTF. The DNA of the CDR3 is TGTGCCAGCAGCCAAGAGCCGGGACAGGGGGCAATGACTAACTATGGCTACACCTTC.

The CDR3 loop is CASSLEAGTDYSPLHF. Here the CDR3 DNA reads TGTGCCAGCAGTTTAGAAGCCGGGACGGACTATTCACCCCTCCACTTT. The chain links TRBV27 to TRBJ1-6; perhaps TRBD1 as D (5 bases). CDR3 length: 16 residues. CDR1 and CDR2 from the germline V gene are MNHEY and SMNVEV (reference sequence). Trimming removed 2 bases from V and 8 bases from J, with 16 bases in between.

The V call is TRBV29-1, the J call TRBJ2-5; D not resolved. With 7 bases removed from V and 7 bases from J, the gap between germline ends came to 16 bases. The CDR3 has 12 residues. Germline CDR1 is SQVTM and CDR2 is ANQGSEA. DNA of the CDR3: TGCAGCGCACGGATCCGATCGGGGACCCAGTACTTC. Amino acids: CSARIRSGTQYF.

This clone has only one observation. The genes are TRBV5-5 and TRBJ2-6; 12 nucleotides agree with TRBD1. J was trimmed by 4 bases and V by 5 bases; bases with no gene match: 7. The germline gives CDR1 SGHKS, CDR2 YYEKEE (reference sequence). CDR3 length: 17 amino acids. The chain's CDR3 is CASSGTGGKLGANVLTF. The DNA of the CDR3 is TGTGCCAGCAGTGGGACAGGGGGCAAACTGGGGGCCAACGTCCTGACTTTC.

The chain has TRBV7-9 and TRBJ2-2; TRBD1 is a possible D gene (5 bases). Per the germline V gene, CDR1 is SEHNR and CDR2 is FQNEAQ (reference sequence). CDR3 size: 15 residues. The V and J ends lost 5 bases and 4 bases respectively, with 14 bases between them. CDR3 nucleotides: TGTGCCAGCAGCCAGGACACGGTCATCACCGGGGAGCTGTTTTTT. This gives the protein CASSQDTVITGELFF.

This chain joins TRBV27 and TRBJ2-7; possibly TRBD1 or TRBD2 for D (5 bases each). The V and J ends lost 3 bases and 9 bases respectively, with 15 bases between them. Germline loops: CDR1 MNHEY, CDR2 SMNVEV (reference sequence). This CDR3 spans 13 amino acids. The CDR3 loop is CASSFSRAGGQYF. The DNA of the CDR3 is TGTGCCAGCAGTTTTAGCCGGGCTGGGGGGCAGTACTTC.

CDR3 sequence reads: CATTGRDGYGYTF. The CDR3, as DNA: TGCGCCACGACAGGGAGGGATGGGTATGGCTACACCTTC. V and J are TRBV5-1 and TRBJ1-2, with TRBD1 matching over 7 bases. CDR3 length: 13 residues. The junction had 10 bases not matched to a gene; V was cut back by 9 bases and J by 5 bases. Germline-derived CDR1 and CDR2 are SGHRS and YFSETQ.